Listed below are T cell receptor beta chains from one sample, sequenced in a study of T-cell reconstitution after alpha-beta-depleted transplantation in children. TCRdb reprocessed the PCR reads via MiXCR and lists one record per CDR3 protein. The sample consists of 380,000 or so distinct CDR3 sequences, 13% of them appearing once. The specimen was PBMCs, collected from the stem cell graft. These receptors were collected from a human donor who donated a stem cell graft to a child with Fanconi anemia. CDR3s include the opening cysteine and the closing phenylalanine or tryptophan. D genes are given only for firm matches. Expanded clones get a size class; other rows say once, few or many, or leave the size out.

TRBJ2-5 | many | NA | TRBV24-1 | TGTGCCACCAGTGATTCGACGGTGGGGGAGACCCAGTACTTC | CATSDSTVGETQYF
TRBJ2-1 | few | NA | TRBV5-1 | TGCGCCAGCAGCTTGCCCGGACAGCCCCCCTACAATGAGCAGTTCTTC | CASSLPGQPPYNEQFF
TRBJ2-3 | NA | TRBD2 | TRBV20-1 | TGCAGTGCTGAAGCGGGGGGGCCCGGAGATACGCAGTATTTT | CSAEAGGPGDTQYF
TRBJ1-6 | many | TRBD1 | TRBV28 | TGTGCCAGCAGCGTGACAGGGGCCTACTCACCCCTCCACTTT | CASSVTGAYSPLHF
TRBJ2-7 | few | TRBD1 | TRBV5-4 | TGTGCCAGCAGCTTAAGGGGACAGGGAAAACGCGAGCAGTACTTC | CASSLRGQGKREQYF
TRBJ1-3 | few | TRBD1 | TRBV30 | TGTGCCTGGAGGGTACCCGGACAGGGGAAAGGCTCCATATATTTT | CAWRVPGQGKGSIYF
TRBJ2-5 | NA | NA | TRBV20-1 | TGCAGTGCTTCACTTAGTCCGGGGGCAGGGGAGACCCAGTACTTC | CSASLSPGAGETQYF
TRBJ1-2 | NA | NA | TRBV6-1 | TGTGCCAGCAGTGGACAGGCGACTACTAACTATGGCTACACCTTC | CASSGQATTNYGYTF
TRBJ2-2 | NA | NA | TRBV12-3/TRBV12-4 | TGTGCCAGCATCCCTGAGTTCAGGGACGCCGGGGAGCTGTTTTTT | CASIPEFRDAGELFF
TRBJ2-7 | many | NA | TRBV30 | TGTGCCTGGGGAACTTTCTACGAGCAGTACTTC | CAWGTFYEQYF
TRBJ2-5 | medium-sized | NA | TRBV6-5 | TGTGCCACCGCCAGGTTGGGGCAAGAGACCCAGTACTTC | CATARLGQETQYF
TRBJ1-2 | once | NA | TRBV19 | TGTGCCAGTCGGGGTTCTCTTGGAGGCTACACCTTC | CASRGSLGGYTF
TRBJ2-2 | few | NA | TRBV7-9 | TGTGCCAGCAGCCCAACTGACAGACGCACCGGGGAGCTGTTTTTT | CASSPTDRRTGELFF
TRBJ2-1 | many | TRBD1 | TRBV20-1 | TGCAGTGCTAGGCAGCACGGGACAGGGCCGAACAATGAGCAGTTCTTC | CSARQHGTGPNNEQFF
TRBJ2-1 | many | NA | TRBV12-3/TRBV12-4 | TGTGCCAGCACTCACGGGTCCCCCTACAATGAGCAGTTCTTC | CASTHGSPYNEQFF
TRBJ1-1 | few | TRBD1 | TRBV30 | TGTGCCTGGAGTGTGTCAGGGGGCTACGCTGAAGCTTTCTTT | CAWSVSGGYAEAFF
TRBJ1-5 | NA | NA | TRBV28 | TGTGCCAGCAGTAGGACAGACAGTTATCAGCCCCAGCATTTT | CASSRTDSYQPQHF
TRBJ2-1 | NA | NA | TRBV10-3 | TGTGCCATCAGCCACCTAGGTAGTAGTTCTAGAGTCGACAATGAGCAGTTCTTC | CAISHLGSSSRVDNEQFF
TRBJ2-2 | few | NA | TRBV12-3/TRBV12-4 | TGTGCCAGCAGCTCCCCGTGGGAGCTGTTTTTT | CASSSPWELFF
TRBJ1-6 | many | NA | TRBV20-1 | TGCAGTGCTAGACCCTATGGGGCCCTGGAAACCCTCCACTTT | CSARPYGALETLHF
TRBJ1-5 | few | NA | TRBV12-3/TRBV12-4 | TGTGCCAGCAGTTTAGAGGGCAGCCTCAATCAGCCCCAGCATTTT | CASSLEGSLNQPQHF
TRBJ1-5 | few | NA | TRBV6-2/TRBV6-3 | TGTGCCAGCAGTTACGATCTCGGGGGAGTCCGGCCCCAGCATTTT | CASSYDLGGVRPQHF
TRBJ2-5 | once | NA | TRBV20-1 | TGCAGTGCCTCGGCGGGGCTGGAGACCCAGTACTTC | CSASAGLETQYF
TRBJ2-1 | few | NA | TRBV3-1 | TGTGCCAGCAGCCTACTGGGGGGTAGCTCCTACAATGAGCAGTTCTTC | CASSLLGGSSYNEQFF
TRBJ2-3 | NA | NA | TRBV28 | TGTGCCAGCAGTTTCTCTCTTGAAGATACGCAGTATTTT | CASSFSLEDTQYF
TRBJ1-3 | NA | NA | TRBV7-8 | TGTGCCAGCAGCTCCTATGGGGGTGTAGAAGGAAACACCATATATTTT | CASSSYGGVEGNTIYF
TRBJ1-5 | NA | TRBD1 | TRBV7-6 | TGTGCCAGCAGCCCGTCAGGGGGCAGCAATCAGCCCCAGCATTTT | CASSPSGGSNQPQHF
TRBJ2-2 | few | NA | TRBV5-5 | TGTGCCAGCAGTTCTCAGGGAAGCAGTACCACCGGGGAGCTGTTTTTT | CASSSQGSSTTGELFF
TRBJ1-1 | few | NA | TRBV5-1 | TGCGCCAGCAGCCCCATGTCTATGAACACTGAAGCTTTCTTT | CASSPMSMNTEAFF
TRBJ1-1 | few | NA | TRBV3-1 | TGTGCCAGCAGCCAAGGTCCGGGGGACTCTGAAGCTTTCTTT | CASSQGPGDSEAFF
TRBJ1-2 | many | NA | TRBV12-3/TRBV12-4 | TGTGCCAGCAGTTTAACCCCGGGGTATGGCTACACCTTC | CASSLTPGYGYTF
TRBJ1-5 | NA | NA | TRBV9 | TGTGCCAGCAGCGTAGATGGGTTTAGCAATCAGCCCCAGCATTTT | CASSVDGFSNQPQHF
TRBJ2-2 | few | TRBD1 | TRBV5-1 | TGCGCCAGCAGATACCCACAGGGGGCGTTGAACACCGGGGAGCTGTTTTTT | CASRYPQGALNTGELFF
TRBJ1-1 | many | NA | TRBV5-5 | TGTGCCAGCAGCTTGAAGCCAGGGCAAGGCACTGAAGCTTTCTTT | CASSLKPGQGTEAFF
TRBJ2-7 | many | NA | TRBV12-5 | TGTGCTAGTGGTTTGTTAGGGGGAAGTTCCCCGTACTTC | CASGLLGGSSPYF
TRBJ2-1 | many | NA | TRBV10-3 | TGTGCCATCAGTGAGTCGGATTACAATGAGCAGTTCTTC | CAISESDYNEQFF
TRBJ2-5 | few | NA | TRBV7-2 | TGTGCCAGCAGCCCAGACGTGGGGCGGGAGACCCAGTACTTC | CASSPDVGRETQYF
TRBJ1-1 | many | NA | TRBV12-3/TRBV12-4 | TGTGCCAGCATCTTCGGGGGTGAAGCTTTCTTT | CASIFGGEAFF
TRBJ1-2 | many | TRBD1 | TRBV3-1 | TGTGCCAGCAGCCAAGAGTCTACAGGGGACTATGGCTACACCTTC | CASSQESTGDYGYTF
TRBJ2-1 | NA | TRBD1 | TRBV19 | TGTGCCAGTAGTAGGGACAGGGAAATCTACAATGAGCAGTTCTTC | CASSRDREIYNEQFF
TRBJ1-6 | NA | NA | TRBV6-1 | TGTGCCAGCAGTGAAGTAGTTTTGGGTTCACCCCTCCACTTT | CASSEVVLGSPLHF
TRBJ2-1 | many | NA | TRBV5-5 | TGTGCCAGCAACTTCCGGTCACAGGAAAATGAGCAGTTCTTC | CASNFRSQENEQFF
TRBJ2-1 | NA | NA | TRBV5-1 | TGCGCCAGCAGCTTAGACGGGTCGACCTACAATGAGCAGTTCTTC | CASSLDGSTYNEQFF
TRBJ2-5 | NA | TRBD1 | TRBV12-3/TRBV12-4 | TGTGCCAGCAGTTTTCATAGGGGGCAGGGTGAGACCCAGTACTTC | CASSFHRGQGETQYF
TRBJ1-2 | NA | TRBD1 | TRBV5-1 | TGCGCCAGCAGCGAGGGACAGGGTCGGGGCTACACCTTC | CASSEGQGRGYTF
TRBJ1-4 | few | NA | TRBV12-3/TRBV12-4 | TGTGCCAGCAAGTTTCGCTACGAAAAACTGTTTTTT | CASKFRYEKLFF
TRBJ2-5 | NA | NA | TRBV20-1 | TGCAGTGCTAGAGATGGGCGGACTCGGGGTCTCCAAGAGACCCAGTACTTC | CSARDGRTRGLQETQYF
TRBJ2-3 | many | NA | TRBV20-1 | TGCAGTGCTAGAGGCCGGACAAGACTCACAGATACGCAGTATTTT | CSARGRTRLTDTQYF
TRBJ1-5 | few | TRBD1 | TRBV15 | TGTGCCACCAGTATCCTCGCTCCAGGGGGCTCCGATCAGCCCCAGCATTTT | CATSILAPGGSDQPQHF
TRBJ2-1 | many | NA | TRBV5-1 | TGCGCCAGCAGCTCCCTTCCTGAAAATGAGCAGTTCTTC | CASSSLPENEQFF
TRBJ1-5 | many | TRBD1 | TRBV12-3/TRBV12-4 | TGTGCCAGCACCCGGACAGGGGAAAATAGCAATCAGCCCCAGCATTTT | CASTRTGENSNQPQHF
TRBJ2-1 | few | NA | TRBV3-1 | TGTGCCAGCAGCCTCGGGAGTAGGAGAGAGCAGTTCTTC | CASSLGSRREQFF
TRBJ1-1 | many | NA | TRBV4-3 | TGCGCCAGCAGCCAAGATCATACTGAAGCTTTCTTT | CASSQDHTEAFF
TRBJ2-3 | few | NA | TRBV3-1 | TGTGCCAGCAGCCCCGGAGGATCTCGACAGTATTTT | CASSPGGSRQYF
TRBJ2-3 | once | TRBD2 | TRBV12-3/TRBV12-4 | TGTGCCAGTACGGGGGGATCGGATACGCAGTATTTT | CASTGGSDTQYF